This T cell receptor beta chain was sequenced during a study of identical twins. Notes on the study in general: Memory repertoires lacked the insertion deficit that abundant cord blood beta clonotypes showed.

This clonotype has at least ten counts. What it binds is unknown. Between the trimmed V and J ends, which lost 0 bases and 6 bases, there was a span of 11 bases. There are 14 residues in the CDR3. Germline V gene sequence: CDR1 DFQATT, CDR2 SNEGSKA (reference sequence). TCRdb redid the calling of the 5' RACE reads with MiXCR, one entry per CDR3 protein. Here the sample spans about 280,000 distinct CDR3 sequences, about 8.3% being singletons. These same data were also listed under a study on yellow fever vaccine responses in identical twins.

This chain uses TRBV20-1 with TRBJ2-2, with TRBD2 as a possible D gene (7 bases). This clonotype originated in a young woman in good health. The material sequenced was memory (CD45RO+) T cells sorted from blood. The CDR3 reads CSARDRGAPGELFF. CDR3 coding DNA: TGCAGTGCTAGAGATCGGGGGGCGCCCGGGGAGCTGTTTTTT.